Shown below are 5 T cell receptor beta chains from a single sample sequenced in a study of T cell repertoires in cytomegalovirus infection. TCRdb passed the reads through MiXCR, listing each CDR3 protein once. The sample has around 530,000 distinct CDR3 sequences; around 27% are singletons. The specimen was PBMCs. These receptors originate from a human donor in good health (CMV status not recorded). Some clones in this sample may be carry-over from other donors' samples.

This clonotype occurred a few times. The chain carries TRBV7-2 and TRBJ1-1; D might be TRBD1 (6 bases). The germline V gene has CDR1 SGHTA and CDR2 FQGNSA. With 3 bases removed from V and 7 bases from J, the gap between germline ends came to 18 bases. CDR3 length: 15 residues. CDR3 DNA: TGTGCCAGCAGCTTTATGGGGGGCGAGAGAGATGAAGCTTTCTTT. Translation: CASSFMGGERDEAFF. The complete variable domain, with remaining parts taken from reference TRBV7-2 and TRBJ1-1, reads GAGVSQSPSNKVTEKGKDVELRCDPISGHTALYWYRQSLGQGLEFLIYFQGNSAPDKSGLPSDRFSAERTGGSVSTLTIQRTQQEDSAVYLCASSFMGGERDEAFFGQGTRLTVV.

This clonotype appeared many times. This sequence joins TRBV11-3 and TRBJ2-2, with TRBD2 matching 8 bases. Germline trimming cut 5 bases from V and 4 bases from J; bases unmatched to any gene: 12. Germline V gives CDR1 SGHNT, CDR2 YENEEA. The CDR3 covers 17 residues. The chain's CDR3 is CASSDWGLAGGTGELFF. The DNA of the CDR3 is TGTGCCAGCAGCGATTGGGGGCTGGCGGGAGGCACCGGGGAGCTGTTTTTT.

V and J are TRBV19 and TRBJ2-7; D uncertain. V lost 4 bases, J lost 5 bases, and 6 bases lay in between. Germline V CDR1 and CDR2: LNHDA, SQIVND (reference sequence). This CDR3 spans 11 amino acids. DNA of the CDR3: TGTGCCAGTAGTAGGTTCGACGAGCAGTACTTC. Translation gives CASSRFDEQYF. The full variable domain, with the rest looked up from reference TRBV19 and TRBJ2-7, is DGGITQSPKYLFRKEGQNVTLSCEQNLNHDAMYWYRQDPGQGLRLIYYSQIVNDFQKGDIAEGYSVSREKKESFPLTVTSAQKNPTAFYLCASSRFDEQYFGPGTRLTVT.

This clonotype was observed a handful of times. The chain joins TRBV6-6 to TRBJ2-1; TRBD2 agrees at 9 bases. Unmatched junction bases numbered 6, after V lost 2 bases and J lost 7 bases. This CDR3 contains 15 residues. Germline V gene data show CDR1 as MNHNY and CDR2 as SVGAGI (reference sequence). CDR3 loop: CASSYLAGGHNEQFF. DNA for the CDR3: TGTGCCAGCAGTTACCTCGCGGGAGGGCATAATGAGCAGTTCTTC.

This clonotype has just a few counts. The chain has TRBV11-2 and TRBJ1-3; TRBD1 matches at 7 bases. Trimming removed 3 bases from V and 0 bases from J; junction bases left unmatched: 2. The CDR3 extends over 15 amino acids. Per the germline V gene, CDR1 is SGHAT and CDR2 is FQNNGV. CDR3 sequence reads: CASSFGQVSGNTIYF. As DNA, the CDR3 is TGTGCCAGCAGCTTTGGACAGGTCTCTGGAAACACCATATATTTT.